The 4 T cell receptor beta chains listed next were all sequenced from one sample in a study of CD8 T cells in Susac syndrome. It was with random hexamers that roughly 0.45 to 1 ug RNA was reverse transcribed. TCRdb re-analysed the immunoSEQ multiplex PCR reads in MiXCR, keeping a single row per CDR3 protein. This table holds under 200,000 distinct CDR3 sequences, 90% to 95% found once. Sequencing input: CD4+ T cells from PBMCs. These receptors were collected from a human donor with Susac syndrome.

CDR3 sequence reads: CASSSGGLGTDTQYF. As DNA, the CDR3 is TGTGCCAGCAGTTCGGGCGGTCTCGGCACAGATACGCAGTATTTT. The gene calls are TRBV6-6 and TRBJ2-3, with no clear D. Germline V gives CDR1 MNHNY, CDR2 SVGAGI (reference sequence). The CDR3 spans 15 residues. Trimming pared 4 bases from V and 1 base from J, leaving 12 bases between.

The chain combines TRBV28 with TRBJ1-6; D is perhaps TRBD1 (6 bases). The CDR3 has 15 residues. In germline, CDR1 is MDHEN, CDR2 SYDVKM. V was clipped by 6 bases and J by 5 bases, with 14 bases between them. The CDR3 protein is CASRPPGTHNSPLHF. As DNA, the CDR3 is TGTGCCAGCAGACCTCCCGGGACACATAATTCACCCCTCCACTTT.

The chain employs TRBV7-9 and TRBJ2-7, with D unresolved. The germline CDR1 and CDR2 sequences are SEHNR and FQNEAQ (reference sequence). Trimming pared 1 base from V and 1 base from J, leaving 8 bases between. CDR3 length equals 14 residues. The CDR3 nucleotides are TGTGCCAGCAGCTTAGGGGTAAAGTCCTACGAGCAGTACTTC. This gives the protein CASSLGVKSYEQYF.

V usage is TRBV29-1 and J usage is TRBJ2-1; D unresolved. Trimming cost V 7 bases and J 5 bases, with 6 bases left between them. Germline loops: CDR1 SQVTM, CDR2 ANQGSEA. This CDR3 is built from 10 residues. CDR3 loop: CSGGNNEQFF. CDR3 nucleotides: TGCAGCGGTGGTAACAATGAGCAGTTCTTC.